Presented here are 26 T cell receptor beta chains from one specimen sequenced in a study of blood T cell repertoires in COVID-19. Here immunoSEQ multiplex PCR was the method, and the copy in TCRdb shows in-frame clones only, minus some. Here the sample spans about 130,000 clones, 85% to 90% being singletons. The sequenced sample consisted of peripheral blood. Every receptor here comes from a human donor in a cohort sampled during active COVID-19.

V gene TRBV4-3 combines with J gene TRBJ1-4, with D unresolved. The CDR3 contains 17 residues. The germline V gene has CDR1 LGHNA and CDR2 YSLEER. V was shortened by 0 bases and J by 4 bases, with 15 bases between the two germline ends. The CDR3 DNA reads TGCGCCAGCAGCCAAGAAAGTAGGAGCCCTCTTAATGAAAAACTGTTTTTT. Translating it yields CASSQESRSPLNEKLFF.

The CDR3 loop reads CASSKRGPDGYTF. The CDR3 bases are TGTGCCAGCAGTAAAAGGGGGCCGGATGGCTACACCTTC. V gene TRBV27 combines with J gene TRBJ1-2; 7 bases are a match to TRBD1. The CDR3 runs to 13 residues. CDR1 and CDR2 from the germline V gene are MNHEY and SMNVEV (reference sequence). V lost 5 bases and J lost 6; bases outside the gene matches: 6.

A single count supports this clone. V usage is TRBV7-9 and J usage is TRBJ2-1, with TRBD1 matching 11 bases. CDR1 and CDR2 from the germline V gene are SEHNR and FQNEAQ (reference sequence). V dropped 5 bases and J dropped 4; count of bases not matched to a gene: 7. This CDR3 comprises 16 residues. DNA of the CDR3: TGTGCCAGCAGCCCAAGGACAGGGGGCTATTACAATGAGCAGTTCTTC. This translates into CASSPRTGGYYNEQFF.

The CDR3 region has the DNA TGTGCCAGCACCCGGACATCGCCGATGAACACTGAAGCTTTCTTT. It codes for CASTRTSPMNTEAFF. The chain links TRBV11-3 to TRBJ1-1, with D possibly matching TRBD1 (5 bases). V was shortened by 7 bases and J by 0 bases, with 15 bases between the two germline ends. CDR3 length: 15 amino acids. The germline gives CDR1 SGHNT, CDR2 YENEEA.

This rearrangement joins TRBV5-5 to TRBJ1-1; D possibly corresponds to TRBD1 (6 bases). V was shortened by 2 bases and J by 1 base, with 9 bases between the two germline ends. The CDR3 runs 14 residues. Germline V gene data show CDR1 as SGHKS and CDR2 as YYEKEE (reference sequence). CDR3 coding DNA: TGTGCCAGCAGCTTCTTGGGGGCGAACACTGAAGCTTTCTTT. It is translated as CASSFLGANTEAFF.

The chain carries TRBV19 and TRBJ2-2; 13 nucleotides align to TRBD2. V lost 3 bases and J lost 5; bases outside the gene matches: 6. CDR1 LNHDA and CDR2 SQIVND come from the germline V gene (reference sequence). The CDR3 contains 17 residues. CDR3 coding DNA: TGTGCCAGTAGTATCAGGACTAGCGGGGGCAGGACCGGGGAGCTGTTTTTT. It translates to CASSIRTSGGRTGELFF.

This clone has a single count. This chain connects TRBV6-1 to TRBJ2-7; the D gene is possibly TRBD2 (6 bases). Germline V CDR1 and CDR2: MNHNS, SASEGT. V lost 0 bases, J lost 0 bases, and 9 bases lay in between. This CDR3 contains 15 residues. The chain's CDR3 is CASSEAAGSSYEQYV. The CDR3 region has the DNA TGTGCCAGCAGTGAAGCGGCGGGAAGCTCCTACGAGCAGTACGTC.

This chain joins TRBV30 and TRBJ1-1; D unclear. Between the trimmed V and J ends, which lost 5 bases and 3 bases, there was a span of 13 bases. Germline V gene sequence: CDR1 GTSNPN, CDR2 SVGIG (reference sequence). The length of the CDR3 is 13 residues. CDR3 protein: CAWDRGYDTEAFF. CDR3 coding DNA: TGTGCCTGGGACCGGGGTTATGACACTGAAGCTTTCTTT.

The chain links TRBV30 to TRBJ2-6; the match to TRBD1 covers 9 bases. The V and J ends lost 4 bases and 2 bases, in that order; junction bases with no gene match: 6. Germline-derived CDR1 and CDR2 are GTSNPN and SVGIG (reference sequence). CDR3 size: 16 residues. CDR3 bases: TGTGCCTGGAAACGGGACAGGGTAACTGGGGCCAACGTCCTGACTTTC. This gives the protein CAWKRDRVTGANVLTF.

A few counts support this clone. The chain joins TRBV6-5 to TRBJ1-5, with D possibly TRBD1 on 5 matching bases. The CDR3 totals 13 residues. The V end lost 9 bases, the J end lost 6 bases, and 15 bases lay between the germline ends. Germline V CDR1 and CDR2: MNHEY, SVGAGI. The CDR3 here is CASLRDLSQPQHF. CDR3 nucleotide sequence: TGTGCCAGTCTGCGGGACCTGAGTCAGCCCCAGCATTTT.

The V call is TRBV7-2, the J call TRBJ1-2, with 7 bases matching TRBD1. There are 14 residues in the CDR3. Germline CDR1 SGHTA, CDR2 FQGNSA. V was clipped by 0 bases and J by 8 bases; unmatched bases: 6. DNA of the CDR3: TGTGCCAGCAGCTTAGCCCCCAGGGGGGTAGGCTACACCTTC. As protein: CASSLAPRGVGYTF.

This chain joins TRBV5-1 and TRBJ1-4, with TRBD1 identical over 8 bases. This CDR3 spans 14 amino acids. After removal of 4 bases from V and 5 bases from J, the junction contained 4 bases not matched to a gene. The germline CDR1 and CDR2 sequences are SGHRS and YFSETQ. This CDR3 reads CASSKGQANEKLFF. The CDR3 DNA sequence: TGCGCCAGCAGCAAGGGACAGGCGAATGAAAAACTGTTTTTT.

A few counts support this clone. J is TRBJ2-1 and V is TRBV10-1; the match to TRBD2 covers 13 bases. The ends lost 9 bases at V and 8 bases at J; junction bases unmatched: 4. Germline CDR1 and CDR2: WNHNN and SYGVQD (reference sequence). The CDR3 contains 13 residues. CDR3 sequence (DNA): TGCGCCAGTGGACTAGCGGGAGACTATGAGCAGTTCTTC. Amino acid sequence: CASGLAGDYEQFF.

The chain joins TRBV7-9 to TRBJ2-1; possibly TRBD2 for D (6 bases). From germline, CDR1 is SEHNR and CDR2 FQNEAQ (reference sequence). V dropped 4 bases and J dropped 7 bases, with 14 bases sitting between them. CDR3 size: 14 residues. The CDR3 nucleotides are TGTGCCAGCAGCTCCCGGGACTTTTTTAATGAGCAGTTCTTC. This translates into CASSSRDFFNEQFF.

This chain links TRBV11-3 with TRBJ2-1, with 8 bases identical to TRBD2. Germline V gene lookup returns CDR1 SGHNT and CDR2 YENEEA. This CDR3 contains 15 residues. Losses at the gene ends were 5 bases for V and 3 bases for J; bases not matched to a gene: 6. The CDR3: CASSPTSGIYNEQFF. Written as DNA, the CDR3 is TGTGCCAGCAGCCCAACTAGCGGTATCTACAATGAGCAGTTCTTC.

The chain joins TRBV29-1 to TRBJ2-1; 10 bases align to TRBD2. Germline CDR1 is SQVTM and CDR2 is ANQGSEA. J gave up 4 bases and V 6 bases, and 3 bases lay outside the gene matches. This CDR3 region has 13 residues. CDR3 amino acids: CSVSSGGYNEQFF. The DNA for the CDR3 is TGCAGCGTCTCTAGCGGGGGTTACAATGAGCAGTTCTTC.

The chain is built from TRBV7-9 and TRBJ2-1, with D possibly matching TRBD1 (6 bases). The CDR3 length is 11 residues. The ends were cut back, 0 bases at V and 14 bases at J, with 8 bases in the middle. Germline lookup yields CDR1 SEHNR and CDR2 FQNEAQ (reference sequence). The CDR3 bases are TGTGCCAGCAGCTTAGCGCCAGGGGAGTTCTTC. Its protein is CASSLAPGEFF.

In DNA form, the CDR3 reads TGTGCCAGCAGTGGAAGACACCGACAGGGGGAAGGGGACTATTATGGCTACACCTTC. Amino acids: CASSGRHRQGEGDYYGYTF. The chain employs TRBV6-2 or TRBV6-3 and TRBJ1-2; 9 bases are a match to TRBD1. From germline, CDR1 is MNHEY and CDR2 SVGEGT. CDR3 size: 19 residues. With 5 bases clipped from V and 5 bases from J, the junction kept 21 bases outside the gene matches.

The rearrangement joins TRBV6-1 to TRBJ1-5, with no clear D. V was pared by 0 bases and J by 4 bases, with 10 bases between. Germline V CDR1 and CDR2: MNHNS, SASEGT. This CDR3 is 15 amino acids long. In DNA, the CDR3 is TGTGCCAGCAGTGAAGCCCGAACAGAAAATCAGCCCCAGCATTTT. Protein sequence: CASSEARTENQPQHF.

The genes are TRBV7-6 and TRBJ2-2, with D tentatively TRBD1 or TRBD2 (5 bases each). The V gene's germline CDR1 is SGHVS and CDR2 FNYEAQ. Trimming shortened V by 5 bases and J by 8 bases, and 9 bases separated the two germline ends. The CDR3 length is 12 residues. The CDR3 reads CASSLEGGELFF. CDR3 sequence (DNA): TGTGCCAGCAGCCTAGAGGGGGGGGAGCTGTTTTTT.

The chain is built from TRBV6-2 or TRBV6-3 and TRBJ2-5; D is possibly TRBD2 (5 bases). The CDR3 is 13 amino acids. Germline values: CDR1 MNHEY, CDR2 SVGEGT. V lost 4 bases, J lost 4 bases, and 10 bases lay in between. Here the CDR3 reads CASSSDWGETQYF. The CDR3 DNA sequence: TGTGCCAGCAGTTCGGACTGGGGAGAGACCCAGTACTTC.

This clone has more than one count but fewer than ten. The chain uses TRBV5-4 and TRBJ1-2, with 8 bases identical to TRBD1. J gave up 8 bases and V 6 bases, and 9 bases lay outside the gene matches. Germline V gene sequence: CDR1 SGHNT, CDR2 YYREEE (reference sequence). This CDR3 has 13 amino acids. The CDR3 loop reads CASMPGTGEGYTF. In DNA, the CDR3 is TGTGCCAGCATGCCAGGGACAGGCGAAGGCTACACCTTC.

This chain connects TRBV6-5 to TRBJ1-5, with D maybe TRBD1 (6 bases). Germline V gene sequence: CDR1 MNHEY, CDR2 SVGAGI. The V gene lost 2 bases and the J gene lost 6 bases, with 8 bases spanning the gap. The CDR3 totals 13 residues. CDR3 sequence reads: CASSYEGGQPQHF. The CDR3 DNA sequence: TGTGCCAGCAGTTACGAAGGGGGTCAGCCCCAGCATTTT.

In DNA, the CDR3 is TGTGCCAGCAGTTTATCGTGGGACTGGCTAGCGGATACGCAGTATTTT. Its protein product is CASSLSWDWLADTQYF. V and J are TRBV27 and TRBJ2-3, with a weak D call TRBD2 (6 bases). The CDR3 consists of 16 residues. Between the trimmed V and J ends, which lost 0 bases and 6 bases, there was a span of 16 bases. Germline assignment: CDR1 MNHEY and CDR2 SMNVEV (reference sequence).

This clone was seen a few times. This sequence joins TRBV7-3 and TRBJ2-2; 10 nucleotides agree with TRBD1. The germline CDR1 and CDR2 sequences are SGHTA and FQGTGA. V dropped 3 bases and J dropped 8; count of bases not matched to a gene: 6. This CDR3 has 15 amino acids. CDR3 in amino acids: CASSFDRGREGELFF. In nucleotides, the CDR3 is TGTGCCAGCAGCTTCGACAGGGGGCGCGAAGGGGAGCTGTTTTTT.

The rearrangement uses TRBV3-1 (or the pseudogene TRBV3-2) and TRBJ2-1, with a weak D call TRBD2 (5 bases). CDR3 size: 16 residues. Germline CDR1 reads LGHDT; CDR2 reads YNNKEL (reference sequence). The ends were cut back, 3 bases at V and 0 bases at J, with 12 bases in the middle. CDR3 coding DNA: TGTGCCAGCAGCCACCGGGCGGGCAGCTCCTACAATGAGCAGTTCTTC. Amino acid sequence: CASSHRAGSSYNEQFF.